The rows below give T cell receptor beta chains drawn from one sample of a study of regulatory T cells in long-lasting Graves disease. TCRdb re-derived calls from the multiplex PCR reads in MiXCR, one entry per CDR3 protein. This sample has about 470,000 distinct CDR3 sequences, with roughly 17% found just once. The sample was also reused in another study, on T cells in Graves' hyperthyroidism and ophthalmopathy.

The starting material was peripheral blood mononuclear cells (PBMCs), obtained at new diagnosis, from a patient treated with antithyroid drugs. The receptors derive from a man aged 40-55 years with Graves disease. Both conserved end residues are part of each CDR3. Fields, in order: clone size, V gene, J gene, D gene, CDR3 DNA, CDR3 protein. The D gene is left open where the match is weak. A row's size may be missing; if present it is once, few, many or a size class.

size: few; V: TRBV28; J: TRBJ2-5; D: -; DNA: TGTGCCAGCAGTTTAGAACAGTTTCAAGAGACCCAGTACTTC; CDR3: CASSLEQFQETQYF
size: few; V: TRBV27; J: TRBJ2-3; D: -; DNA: TGTGCCAGCAGTTTAGCGCGGGCAGGGGGCACAGATACGCAGTATTTT; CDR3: CASSLARAGGTDTQYF
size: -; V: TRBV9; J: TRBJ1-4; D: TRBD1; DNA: TGTGCCAGCAGCATAAGACAGGGTGAAAAACTGTTTTTT; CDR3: CASSIRQGEKLFF
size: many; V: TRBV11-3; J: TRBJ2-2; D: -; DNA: TGTGCCAGCACCATCACCGGGGAGCTGTTTTTT; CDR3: CASTITGELFF
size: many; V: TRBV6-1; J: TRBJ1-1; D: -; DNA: TGTGCCAGCAGTGATCCACCCGACGGCACTGAAGCTTTCTTT; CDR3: CASSDPPDGTEAFF
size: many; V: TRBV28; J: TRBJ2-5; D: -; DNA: TGTGCCAGCAGTTCGGAGTACCAAGAGACCCAGTACTTC; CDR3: CASSSEYQETQYF
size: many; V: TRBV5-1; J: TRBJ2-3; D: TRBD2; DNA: TGCGCCAGCAGCTTGGTTCTAGCGGGAGGAGTCGATACGCAGTATTTT; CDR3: CASSLVLAGGVDTQYF
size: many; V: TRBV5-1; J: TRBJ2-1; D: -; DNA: TGCGCCAGCAGCTTGGGACCCTGGGGATACAATGAGCAGTTCTTC; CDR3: CASSLGPWGYNEQFF
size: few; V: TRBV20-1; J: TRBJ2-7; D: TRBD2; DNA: TGCAGTGCTAGAGATGGCGGGGGCGCAGGGCTAGCGGGAGCAGGGGAGCAGTACTTC; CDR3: CSARDGGGAGLAGAGEQYF
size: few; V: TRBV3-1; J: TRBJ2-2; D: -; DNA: TGTGCCAGCAGCCAACGGGGGCATCACACCGGGGAGCTGTTTTTT; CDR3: CASSQRGHHTGELFF
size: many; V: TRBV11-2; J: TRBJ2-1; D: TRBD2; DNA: TGTGCCAGCAGGCGAACTAGCGGGAGAGGATTTTGGGGGCAGTTCTTC; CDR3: CASRRTSGRGFWGQFF
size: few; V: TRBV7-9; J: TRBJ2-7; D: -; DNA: TGTGCCAGCAGCTCAACCAGTGGGAGGACGGTTTACGAGCAGTACTTC; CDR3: CASSSTSGRTVYEQYF
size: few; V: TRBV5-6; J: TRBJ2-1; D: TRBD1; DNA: TGTGCCACCCGAAGAAGGAGCCAGCAGCGGGACAGGGATCGGTTCTTC; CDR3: CATRRRSQQRDRDRFF
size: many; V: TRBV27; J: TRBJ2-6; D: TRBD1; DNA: TGTGCCAGCAGTTTATTCCAGGGACAGGGGGCCAACGTCCTGACTTTC; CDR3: CASSLFQGQGANVLTF
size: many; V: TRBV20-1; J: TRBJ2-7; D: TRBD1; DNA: TGCAGTGCTAGAAAACAGGGGGCGCGGTACGAGCAGTACTTC; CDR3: CSARKQGARYEQYF
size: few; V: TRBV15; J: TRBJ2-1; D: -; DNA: TGTGCCACCAGCACTGGGGGGGCTCATGAGCAGTTCTTC; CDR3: CATSTGGAHEQFF
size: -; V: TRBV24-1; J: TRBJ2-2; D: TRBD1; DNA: TGTGCCACCAGTGATCGTCCAGGGACAGGAGTCACCGGGGAGCTGTTTTTT; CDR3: CATSDRPGTGVTGELFF
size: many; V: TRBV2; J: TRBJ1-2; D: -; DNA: TGTGCCAGCACCGGCTCTCACTATGGCTACACCTTC; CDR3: CASTGSHYGYTF
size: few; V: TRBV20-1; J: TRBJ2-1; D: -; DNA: TGCAGTGCTTACGGGGTGGATGGCACCTACAATGAGCAGTTCTTC; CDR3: CSAYGVDGTYNEQFF
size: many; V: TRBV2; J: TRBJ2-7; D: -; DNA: TGTGCCAGCGAGATCTCCTACGAGCAGTACTTC; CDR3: CASEISYEQYF
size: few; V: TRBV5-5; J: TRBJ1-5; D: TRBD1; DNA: TGTGCCAGCACCCCGACAGGGTCGAGCAATCAGCCCCAGCATTTT; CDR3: CASTPTGSSNQPQHF
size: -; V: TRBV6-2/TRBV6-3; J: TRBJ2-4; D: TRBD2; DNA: TGTGCCAGCAGTTACTCGCGGACTAGCAAAAACATTCAGTACTTC; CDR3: CASSYSRTSKNIQYF
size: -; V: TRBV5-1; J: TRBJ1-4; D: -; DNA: TGCGCCAGCAGCCGGGGGGTAGGATCTGAAAAACTGTTTTTT; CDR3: CASSRGVGSEKLFF
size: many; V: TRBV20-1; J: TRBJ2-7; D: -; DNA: TGCAGTGCTAGAGCTCTAGAGGGCTACGAGCAGTACTTC; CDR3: CSARALEGYEQYF
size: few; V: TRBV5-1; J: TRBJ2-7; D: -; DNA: TGCGCCAGCAGCTTGGTTTCCGGAATCGAGCAGTACTTC; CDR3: CASSLVSGIEQYF
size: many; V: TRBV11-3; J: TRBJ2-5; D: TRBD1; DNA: TGTGCCAGCAGCAATCAGGGGGAGTACCAAGAGACCCAGTACTTC; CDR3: CASSNQGEYQETQYF
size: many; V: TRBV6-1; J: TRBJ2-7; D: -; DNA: TGTGCCAGCACTGAAGCCCCCCTCGAGCAGTACTTC; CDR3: CASTEAPLEQYF
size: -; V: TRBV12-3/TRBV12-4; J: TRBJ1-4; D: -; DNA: TGTGCCAGCAGTTCCGACGGACAGAATAATGAAAAACTGTTTTTT; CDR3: CASSSDGQNNEKLFF
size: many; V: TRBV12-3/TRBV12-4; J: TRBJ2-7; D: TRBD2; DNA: TGTGCCAGCAGTCCGTGGAGTGGCGGGAGGGCATCCTACGAGCAGTACTTC; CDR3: CASSPWSGGRASYEQYF
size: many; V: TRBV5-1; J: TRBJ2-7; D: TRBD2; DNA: TGCGCCAGCAGCTTGCCAATCCGACTAGCGGGAGGGATCTACGAGCAGTACTTC; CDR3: CASSLPIRLAGGIYEQYF
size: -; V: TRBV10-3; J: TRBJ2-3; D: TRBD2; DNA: TGTGCCATCAGGGGACGACTAGCGGGAAGCACAGATACGCAGTATTTT; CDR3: CAIRGRLAGSTDTQYF
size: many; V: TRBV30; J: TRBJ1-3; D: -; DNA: TGTGCCTGGAGCGAACGCCCCCCTGGAAACACCATATATTTT; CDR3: CAWSERPPGNTIYF
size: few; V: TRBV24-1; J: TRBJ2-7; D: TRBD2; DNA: TGTGCCACCAGCTCCGGGGGGGCAGGGACATCCTACGAGCAGTACTTC; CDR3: CATSSGGAGTSYEQYF
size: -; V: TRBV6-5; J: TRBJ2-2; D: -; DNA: TGTGCCAGCAGTTATTGGGGACGAACGAACACCGGGGAGCTGTTTTTT; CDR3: CASSYWGRTNTGELFF
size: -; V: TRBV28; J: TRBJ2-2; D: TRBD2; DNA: TGTGCCAGCAGTATTATGGGGAGGGCCATCGGGGAGCTGTTTTTT; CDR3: CASSIMGRAIGELFF
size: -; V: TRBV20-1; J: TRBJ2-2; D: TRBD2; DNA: TGCAGCGTTGATGAGCGGGATACGGACACCGGGGAGCTGTTTTTT; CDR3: CSVDERDTDTGELFF
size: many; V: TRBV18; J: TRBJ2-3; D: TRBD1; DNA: TGTGCCAGCTCCCGCCTCCAGGGGGGCACAGATACGCAGTATTTT; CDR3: CASSRLQGGTDTQYF
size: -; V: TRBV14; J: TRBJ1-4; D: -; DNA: TGTGCCAGCAGCCAAGTATGGGGGCGGATTAATGAAAAACTGTTTTTT; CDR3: CASSQVWGRINEKLFF
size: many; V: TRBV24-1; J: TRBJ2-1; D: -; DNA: TGTGCCACCAGTGATTTAGGGGCCCGGACACTCGATGAGCAGTTCTTC; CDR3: CATSDLGARTLDEQFF
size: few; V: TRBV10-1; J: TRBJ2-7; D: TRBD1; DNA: TGCGCCAGCAGTCCGGACAGGCTGAGCGAGGAGCAGTACTTC; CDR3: CASSPDRLSEEQYF
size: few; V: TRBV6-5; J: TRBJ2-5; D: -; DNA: TGTGCCAGCAGTTACTCTCGCACGTACCAAGAGACCCAGTACTTC; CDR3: CASSYSRTYQETQYF
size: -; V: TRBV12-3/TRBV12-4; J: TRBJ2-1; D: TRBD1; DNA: TGTGCCAGCAGTTTGGGGACAGGGGCGCACAATGAGCAGTTCTTC; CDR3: CASSLGTGAHNEQFF
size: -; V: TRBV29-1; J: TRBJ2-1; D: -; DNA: TGCAGCGTTGAGGGAACCGGGACTCAAGGCCACAATGAGCAGTTCTTC; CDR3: CSVEGTGTQGHNEQFF
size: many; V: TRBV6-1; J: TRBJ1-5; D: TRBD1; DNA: TGTGCCAGCAGTACACGGGACAGGGCCTTCAATCAGCCCCAGCATTTT; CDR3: CASSTRDRAFNQPQHF
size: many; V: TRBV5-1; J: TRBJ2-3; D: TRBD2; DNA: TGCGCCAGCAGCCCGGGACTAGCGGGAGGAACCACAGATACGCAGTATTTT; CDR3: CASSPGLAGGTTDTQYF
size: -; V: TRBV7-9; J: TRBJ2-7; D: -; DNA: TGTGCCAGCAGCTTAGATTTGGCAGACGAGCAGTACTTC; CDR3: CASSLDLADEQYF
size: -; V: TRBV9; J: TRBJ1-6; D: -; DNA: TGTGCCAGCAGCCTGGGTGGGGGTGAGTCACCCCTCCACTTT; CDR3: CASSLGGGESPLHF
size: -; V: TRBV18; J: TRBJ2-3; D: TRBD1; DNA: TGTGCCAGCTCACCGACAGGGGATGCAGATACGCAGTATTTT; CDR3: CASSPTGDADTQYF
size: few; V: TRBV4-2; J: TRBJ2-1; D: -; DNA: TGTGCCAGCAGCCAACGGGCTAGCGTATCCTACAATGAGCAGTTCTTC; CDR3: CASSQRASVSYNEQFF
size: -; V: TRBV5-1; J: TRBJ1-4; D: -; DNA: TGCGCCAGCAGAGGCAGGGGCGCAACTAATGAAAACCTGTTTTTT; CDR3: CASRGRGATNENLFF
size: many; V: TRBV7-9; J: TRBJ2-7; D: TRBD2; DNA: TGTGCCAGCAGCTTAGCGGGTAGCGGGAGGTACGAGCAGTACTTC; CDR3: CASSLAGSGRYEQYF
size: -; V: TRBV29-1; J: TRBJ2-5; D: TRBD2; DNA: TGCAGCGTTTCTTTGGGAGGGATGGAAGAGACCCAGTACTTC; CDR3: CSVSLGGMEETQYF
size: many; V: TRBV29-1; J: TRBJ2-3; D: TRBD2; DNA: TGCAGCGTCGGGAGGTTACGTGGGGCCCCAGATACGCAGTATTTT; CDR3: CSVGRLRGAPDTQYF
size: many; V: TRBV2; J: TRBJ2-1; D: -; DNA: TGTGCCAGCAGTGACGATCGGGATCCCAGGGATGAGCAGTTCTTC; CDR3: CASSDDRDPRDEQFF
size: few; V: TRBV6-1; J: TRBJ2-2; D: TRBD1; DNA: TGTGCCAGCAGTAGGGGGCAGATAAACACCGGGGAGCTGTTTTTT; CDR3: CASSRGQINTGELFF
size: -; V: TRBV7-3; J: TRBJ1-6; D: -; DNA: TGTGCCAGCAGCTTAGGTCCAGGAGGGAATTCACCCCTCCACTTT; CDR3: CASSLGPGGNSPLHF
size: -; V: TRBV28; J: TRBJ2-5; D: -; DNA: TGTGCCAGCAGTTTAGGGGGTCAGGGGCAAGAGACCCAGTACTTC; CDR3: CASSLGGQGQETQYF
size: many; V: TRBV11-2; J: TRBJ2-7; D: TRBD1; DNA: TGTGCCAGCAGCTTATCCGGCGACAGGGTCCACGAGCAGTACTTC; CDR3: CASSLSGDRVHEQYF
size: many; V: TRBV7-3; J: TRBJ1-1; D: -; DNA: TGTGCCAGCAGCTTAACCCGGATCACTGAAGCTTTCTTT; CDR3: CASSLTRITEAFF